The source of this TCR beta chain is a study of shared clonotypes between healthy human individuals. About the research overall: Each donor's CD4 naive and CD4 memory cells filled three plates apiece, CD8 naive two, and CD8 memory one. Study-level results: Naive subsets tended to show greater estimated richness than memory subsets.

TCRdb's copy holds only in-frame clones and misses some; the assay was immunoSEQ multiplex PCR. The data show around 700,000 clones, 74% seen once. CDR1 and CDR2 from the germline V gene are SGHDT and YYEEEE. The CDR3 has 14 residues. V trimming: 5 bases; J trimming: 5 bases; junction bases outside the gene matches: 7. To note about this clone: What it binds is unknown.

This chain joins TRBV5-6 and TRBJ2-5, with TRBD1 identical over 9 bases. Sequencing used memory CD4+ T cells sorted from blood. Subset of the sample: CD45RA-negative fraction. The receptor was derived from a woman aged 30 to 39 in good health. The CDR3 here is CASRGQGKWETQYF. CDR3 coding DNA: TGTGCCAGCAGAGGACAGGGGAAGTGGGAGACCCAGTACTTC.